This T cell receptor beta chain was recorded in a study of T cell repertoires in cytomegalovirus infection. Study as a whole: Public TCR beta signatures indicated both CMV infection and matching HLA type. The study, taken as a whole, reports: The ex vivo response was dominated by HLA-C-restricted CMV-specific TCR beta clonotypes. Using cumulative public TCR beta family frequency, the authors identified those who carried CMV together with the relevant HLA.

V lost 3 bases and J lost 2, with 11 bases in between. The CDR3 is made up of 14 amino acids. CDR1 is SGHTA and CDR2 is FQGNSA in the germline V gene. Each CDR3 protein is one row after TCRdb ran MiXCR on the reads. The table shows almost 500,000 distinct CDR3 sequences, with around 10% occurring only once. This clonotype was observed many times. Its antigen is still unknown. V usage is TRBV7-2 and J usage is TRBJ2-7; D may match TRBD1 or TRBD2 (5 bases each). Sequencing was carried out using PBMCs. This receptor was obtained from a human donor in good health (CMV status not recorded). Some clones in this sample may be carry-over from other donors' samples. The CDR3 DNA reads TGTGCCAGCAGCTTTAGGGACGGAGCCTACGAGCAGTACTTC. Its protein is CASSFRDGAYEQYF.